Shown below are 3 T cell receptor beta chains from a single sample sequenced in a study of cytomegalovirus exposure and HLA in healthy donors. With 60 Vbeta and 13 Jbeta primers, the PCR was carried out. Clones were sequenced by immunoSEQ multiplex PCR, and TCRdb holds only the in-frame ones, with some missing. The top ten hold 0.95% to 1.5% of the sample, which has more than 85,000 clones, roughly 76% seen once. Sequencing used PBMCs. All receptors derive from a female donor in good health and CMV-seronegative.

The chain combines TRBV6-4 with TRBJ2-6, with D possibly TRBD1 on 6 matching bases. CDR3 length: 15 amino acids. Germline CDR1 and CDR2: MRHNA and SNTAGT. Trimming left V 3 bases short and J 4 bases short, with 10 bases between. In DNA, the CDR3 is TGTGCCAGCAGTGAAACAGGGACGGGGGCCAACGTCCTGACTTTC. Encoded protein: CASSETGTGANVLTF.

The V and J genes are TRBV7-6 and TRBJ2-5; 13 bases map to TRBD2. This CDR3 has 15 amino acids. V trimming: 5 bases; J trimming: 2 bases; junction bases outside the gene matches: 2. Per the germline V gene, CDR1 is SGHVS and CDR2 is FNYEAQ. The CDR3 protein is CASSLGLAGQETQYF. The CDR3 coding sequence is TGTGCCAGCAGCCTGGGACTAGCGGGACAAGAGACCCAGTACTTC.

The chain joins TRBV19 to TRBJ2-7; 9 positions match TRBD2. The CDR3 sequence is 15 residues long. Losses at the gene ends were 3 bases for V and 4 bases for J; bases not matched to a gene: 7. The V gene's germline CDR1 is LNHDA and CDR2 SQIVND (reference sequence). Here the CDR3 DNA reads TGTGCCAGTAGTATCCAAGCGGGAGGTAGATACGAGCAGTACTTC. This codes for CASSIQAGGRYEQYF.